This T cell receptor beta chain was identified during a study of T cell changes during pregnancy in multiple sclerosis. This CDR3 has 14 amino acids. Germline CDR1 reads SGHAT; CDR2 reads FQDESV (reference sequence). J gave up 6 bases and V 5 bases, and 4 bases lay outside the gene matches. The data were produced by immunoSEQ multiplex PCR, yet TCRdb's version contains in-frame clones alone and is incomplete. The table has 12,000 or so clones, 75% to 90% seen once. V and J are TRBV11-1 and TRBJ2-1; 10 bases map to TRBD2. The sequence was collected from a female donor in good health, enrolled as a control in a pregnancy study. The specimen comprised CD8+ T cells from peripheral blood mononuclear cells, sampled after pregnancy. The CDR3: CASSRAGGPNEQFF. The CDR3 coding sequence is TGTGCCAGCAGCCGAGCGGGAGGGCCCAATGAGCAGTTCTTC.